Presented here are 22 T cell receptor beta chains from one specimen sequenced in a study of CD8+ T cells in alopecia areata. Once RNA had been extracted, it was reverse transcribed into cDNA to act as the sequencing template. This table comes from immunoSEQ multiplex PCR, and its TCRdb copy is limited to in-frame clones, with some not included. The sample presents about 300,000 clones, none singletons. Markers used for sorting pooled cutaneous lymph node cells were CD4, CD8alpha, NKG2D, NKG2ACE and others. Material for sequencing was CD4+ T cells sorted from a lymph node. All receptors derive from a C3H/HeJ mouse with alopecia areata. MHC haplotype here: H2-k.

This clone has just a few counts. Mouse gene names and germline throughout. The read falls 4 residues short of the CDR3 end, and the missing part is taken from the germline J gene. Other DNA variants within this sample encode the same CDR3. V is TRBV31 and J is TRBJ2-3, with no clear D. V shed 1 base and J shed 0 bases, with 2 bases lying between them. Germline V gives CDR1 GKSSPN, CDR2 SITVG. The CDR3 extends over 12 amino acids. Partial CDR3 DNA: TGTGCCTGGAGTCCTAGTGCAGAA. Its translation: CAWSPSAE. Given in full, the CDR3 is CAWSPSAETLYF.

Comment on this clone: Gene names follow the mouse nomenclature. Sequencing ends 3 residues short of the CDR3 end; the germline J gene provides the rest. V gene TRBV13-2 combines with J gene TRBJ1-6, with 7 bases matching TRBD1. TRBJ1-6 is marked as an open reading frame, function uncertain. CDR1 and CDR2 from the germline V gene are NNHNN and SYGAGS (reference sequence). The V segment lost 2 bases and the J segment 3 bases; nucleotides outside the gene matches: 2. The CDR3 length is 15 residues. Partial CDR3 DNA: TGTGCCAGCGGTGAGTCAGGGGGCTATAATTCGCCC. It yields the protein CASGESGGYNSP. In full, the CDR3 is CASGESGGYNSPLYF.

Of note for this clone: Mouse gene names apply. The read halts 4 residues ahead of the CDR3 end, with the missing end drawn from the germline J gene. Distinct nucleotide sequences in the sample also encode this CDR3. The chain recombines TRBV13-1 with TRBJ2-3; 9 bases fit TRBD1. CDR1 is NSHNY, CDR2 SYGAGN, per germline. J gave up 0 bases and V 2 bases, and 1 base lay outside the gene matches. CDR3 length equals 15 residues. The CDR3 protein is CASSETGGSAETLYF. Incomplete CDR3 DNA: TGTGCCAGCAGTGAGACAGGGGGAAGTGCAGAA.

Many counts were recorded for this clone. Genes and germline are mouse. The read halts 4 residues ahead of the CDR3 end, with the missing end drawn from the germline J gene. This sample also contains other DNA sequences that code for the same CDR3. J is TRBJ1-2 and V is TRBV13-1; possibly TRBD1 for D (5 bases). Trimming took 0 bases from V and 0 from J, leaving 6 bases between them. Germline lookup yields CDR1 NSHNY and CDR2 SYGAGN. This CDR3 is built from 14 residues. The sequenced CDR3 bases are TGTGCCAGCAGTGATGCACAGGCAAACTCC. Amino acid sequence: CASSDAQANS. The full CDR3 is CASSDAQANSDYTF.

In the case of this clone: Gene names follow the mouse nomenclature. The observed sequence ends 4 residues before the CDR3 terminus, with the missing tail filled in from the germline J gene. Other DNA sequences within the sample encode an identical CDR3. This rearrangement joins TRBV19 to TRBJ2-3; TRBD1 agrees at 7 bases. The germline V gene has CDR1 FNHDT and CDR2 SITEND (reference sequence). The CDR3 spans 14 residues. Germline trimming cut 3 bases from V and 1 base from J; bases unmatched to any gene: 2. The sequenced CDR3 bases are TGTGCCAGCAGTAACAGGGGAGGTGCAGAA. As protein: CASSNRGGAE. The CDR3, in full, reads CASSNRGGAETLYF.

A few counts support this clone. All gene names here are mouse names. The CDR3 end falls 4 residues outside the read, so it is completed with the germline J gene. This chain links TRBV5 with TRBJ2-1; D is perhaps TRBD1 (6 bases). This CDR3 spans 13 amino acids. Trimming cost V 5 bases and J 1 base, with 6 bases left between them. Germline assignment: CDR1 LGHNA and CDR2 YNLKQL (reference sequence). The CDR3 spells CASSGTNYAEQFF. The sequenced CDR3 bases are TGTGCCAGCAGCGGGACAAACTATGCT.

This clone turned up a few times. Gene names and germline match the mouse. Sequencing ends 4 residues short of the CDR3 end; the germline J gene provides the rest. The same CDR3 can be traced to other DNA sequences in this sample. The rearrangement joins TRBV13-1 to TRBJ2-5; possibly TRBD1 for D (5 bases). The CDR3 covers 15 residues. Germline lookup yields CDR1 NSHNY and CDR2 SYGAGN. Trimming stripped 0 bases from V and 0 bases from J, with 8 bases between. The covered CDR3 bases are TGTGCCAGCAGTGATGCAAGGGGAAACCAAGAC. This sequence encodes CASSDARGNQD. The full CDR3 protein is CASSDARGNQDTQYF.

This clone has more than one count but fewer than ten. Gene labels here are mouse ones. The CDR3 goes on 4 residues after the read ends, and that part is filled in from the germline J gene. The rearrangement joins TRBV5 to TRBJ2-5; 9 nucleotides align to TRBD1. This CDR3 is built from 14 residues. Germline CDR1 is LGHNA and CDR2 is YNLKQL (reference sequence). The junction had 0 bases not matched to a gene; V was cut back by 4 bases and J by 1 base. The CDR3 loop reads CASSRTGDQDTQYF. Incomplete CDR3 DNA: TGTGCCAGCAGCCGGACAGGGGACCAAGAC.

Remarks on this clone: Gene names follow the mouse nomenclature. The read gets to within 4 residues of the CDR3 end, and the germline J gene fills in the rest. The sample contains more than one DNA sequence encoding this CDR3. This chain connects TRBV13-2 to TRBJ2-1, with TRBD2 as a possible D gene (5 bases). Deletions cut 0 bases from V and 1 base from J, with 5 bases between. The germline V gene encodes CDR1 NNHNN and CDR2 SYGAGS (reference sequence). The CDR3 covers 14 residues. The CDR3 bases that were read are TGTGCCAGCGGTGATGTGGGGAACTATGCT. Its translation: CASGDVGNYA. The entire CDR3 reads CASGDVGNYAEQFF.

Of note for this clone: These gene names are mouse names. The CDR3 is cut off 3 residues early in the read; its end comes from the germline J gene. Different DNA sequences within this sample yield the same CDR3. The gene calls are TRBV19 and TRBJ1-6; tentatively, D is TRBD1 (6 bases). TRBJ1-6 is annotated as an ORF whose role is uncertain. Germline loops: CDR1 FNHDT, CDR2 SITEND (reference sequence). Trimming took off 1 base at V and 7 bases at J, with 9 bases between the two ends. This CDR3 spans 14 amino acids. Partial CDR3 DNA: TGTGCCAGCAGTATACAGGGGAGGAATTCGCCC. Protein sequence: CASSIQGRNSP. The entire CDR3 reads CASSIQGRNSPLYF.

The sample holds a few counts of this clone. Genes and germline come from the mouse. CDR3 in amino acids: CASSHIQGDDYTF. CDR3 DNA, as far as it was read: TGTGCCAGCAGCCATATACAGGGAGAC. The chain uses TRBV5 and TRBJ1-2, with D tentatively TRBD1 (6 bases). Sequencing ends 4 residues short of the CDR3 end; the germline J gene provides the rest. This CDR3 is built from 13 residues. The germline V gene has CDR1 LGHNA and CDR2 YNLKQL (reference sequence).

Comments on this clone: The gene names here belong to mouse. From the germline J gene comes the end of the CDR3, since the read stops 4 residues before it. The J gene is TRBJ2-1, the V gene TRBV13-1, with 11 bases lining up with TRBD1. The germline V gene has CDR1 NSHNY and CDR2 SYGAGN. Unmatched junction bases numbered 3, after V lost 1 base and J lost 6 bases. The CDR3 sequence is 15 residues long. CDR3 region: CASSDRTGGFAEQFF. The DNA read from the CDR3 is TGTGCCAGCAGTGATAGGACAGGGGGCTTTGCT.

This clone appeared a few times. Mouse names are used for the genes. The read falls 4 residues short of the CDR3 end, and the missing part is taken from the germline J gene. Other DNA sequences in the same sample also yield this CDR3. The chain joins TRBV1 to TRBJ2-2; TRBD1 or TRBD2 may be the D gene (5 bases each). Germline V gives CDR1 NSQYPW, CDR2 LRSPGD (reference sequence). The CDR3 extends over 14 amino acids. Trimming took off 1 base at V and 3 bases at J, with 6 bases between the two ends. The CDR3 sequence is CTCSAGGDTGQLYF. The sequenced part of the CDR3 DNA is TGCACCTGCAGTGCAGGGGGCGACACCGGG.

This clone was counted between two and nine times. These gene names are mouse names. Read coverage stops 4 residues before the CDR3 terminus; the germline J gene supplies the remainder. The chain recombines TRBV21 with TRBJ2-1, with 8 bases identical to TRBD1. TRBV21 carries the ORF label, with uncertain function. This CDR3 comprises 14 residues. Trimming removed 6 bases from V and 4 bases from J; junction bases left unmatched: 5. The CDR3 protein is CASRKGQEYAEQFF. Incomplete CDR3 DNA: TGTGCTAGCAGGAAGGGACAGGAGTATGCT.

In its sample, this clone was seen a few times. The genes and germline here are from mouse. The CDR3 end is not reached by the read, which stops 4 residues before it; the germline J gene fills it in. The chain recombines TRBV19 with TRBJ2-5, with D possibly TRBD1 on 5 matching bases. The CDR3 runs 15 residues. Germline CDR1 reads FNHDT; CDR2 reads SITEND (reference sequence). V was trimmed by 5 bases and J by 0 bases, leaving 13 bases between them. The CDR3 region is CASSPGRRNQDTQYF. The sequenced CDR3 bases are TGTGCCAGCAGCCCAGGGCGCAGAAACCAAGAC.

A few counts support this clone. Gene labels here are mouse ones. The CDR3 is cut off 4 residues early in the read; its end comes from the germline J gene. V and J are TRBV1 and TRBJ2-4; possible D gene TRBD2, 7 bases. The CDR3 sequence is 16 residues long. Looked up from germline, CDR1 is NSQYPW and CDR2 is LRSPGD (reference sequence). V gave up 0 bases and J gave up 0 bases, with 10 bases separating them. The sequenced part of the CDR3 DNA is TGCACCTGCAGTGCAGATCTGGGGGCTAGTCAAAAC. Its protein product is CTCSADLGASQN. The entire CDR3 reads CTCSADLGASQNTLYF.

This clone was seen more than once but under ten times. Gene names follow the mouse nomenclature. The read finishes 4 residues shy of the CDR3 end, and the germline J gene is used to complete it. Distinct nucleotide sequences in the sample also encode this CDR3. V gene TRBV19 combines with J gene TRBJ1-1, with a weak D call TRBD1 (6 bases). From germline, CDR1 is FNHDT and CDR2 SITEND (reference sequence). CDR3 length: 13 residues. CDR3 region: CASSIGGRTEVFF. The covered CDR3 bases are TGTGCCAGCAGTATCGGGGGGCGGACA.

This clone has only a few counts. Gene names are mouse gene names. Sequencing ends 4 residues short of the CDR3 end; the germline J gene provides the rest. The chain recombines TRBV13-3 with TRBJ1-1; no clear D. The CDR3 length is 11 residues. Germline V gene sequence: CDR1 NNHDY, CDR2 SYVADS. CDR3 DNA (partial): TGTGCCAGCAGTGATGAGGGA. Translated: CASSDEG. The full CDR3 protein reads CASSDEGEVFF.

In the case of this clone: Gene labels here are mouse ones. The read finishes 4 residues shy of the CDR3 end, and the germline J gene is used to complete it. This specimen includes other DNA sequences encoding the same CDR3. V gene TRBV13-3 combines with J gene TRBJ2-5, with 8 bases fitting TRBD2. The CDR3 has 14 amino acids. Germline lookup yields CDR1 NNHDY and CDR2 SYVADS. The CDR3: CASSERGGEDTQYF. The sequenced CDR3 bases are TGTGCCAGCAGTGAGCGTGGGGGGGAAGAC.

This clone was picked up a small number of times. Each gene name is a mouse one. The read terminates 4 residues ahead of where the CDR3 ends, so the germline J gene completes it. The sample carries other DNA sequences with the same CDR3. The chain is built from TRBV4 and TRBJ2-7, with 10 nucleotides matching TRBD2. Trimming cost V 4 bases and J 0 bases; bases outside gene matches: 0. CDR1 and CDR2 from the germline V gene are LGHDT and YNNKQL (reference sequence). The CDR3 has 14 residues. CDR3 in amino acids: CASSWTGGSYEQYF. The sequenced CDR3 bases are TGTGCCAGCAGCTGGACTGGGGGCTCCTAT.

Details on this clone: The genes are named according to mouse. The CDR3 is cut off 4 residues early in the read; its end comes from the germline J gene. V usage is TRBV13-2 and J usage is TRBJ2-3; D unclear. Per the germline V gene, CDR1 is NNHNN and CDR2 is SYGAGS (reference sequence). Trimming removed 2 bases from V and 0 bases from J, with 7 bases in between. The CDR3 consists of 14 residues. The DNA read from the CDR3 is TGTGCCAGCGGTGACAGAAGTAGTGCAGAA. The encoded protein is CASGDRSSAE. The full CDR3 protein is CASGDRSSAETLYF.

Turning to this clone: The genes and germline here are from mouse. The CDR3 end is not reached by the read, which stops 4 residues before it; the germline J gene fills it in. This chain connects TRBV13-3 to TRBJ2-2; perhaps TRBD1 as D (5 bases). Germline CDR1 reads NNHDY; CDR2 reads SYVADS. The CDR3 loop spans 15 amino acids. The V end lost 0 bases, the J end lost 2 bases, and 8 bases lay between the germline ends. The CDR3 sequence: CASSDAGWNTGQLYF. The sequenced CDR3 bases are TGTGCCAGCAGTGATGCAGGGTGGAACACCGGG.